The 29 T cell receptor beta chains below come from one sample, sequenced in a study of blood T cell repertoires in COVID-19. Sequencing used immunoSEQ multiplex PCR; TCRdb keeps in-frame clones, though not all of them. The sample lists approximately 240,000 clones, around nine tenths occurring once. Sequencing was performed on peripheral blood. Every receptor here comes from a woman in her thirties or forties who had recovered from COVID-19.

The chain couples TRBV28 to TRBJ2-2; no clear D. This CDR3 is built from 12 residues. Germline values: CDR1 MDHEN, CDR2 SYDVKM. V was pared by 6 bases and J by 1 base, with 3 bases between. In nucleotides, the CDR3 is TGTGCCAGCAGACAGAACACCGGGGAGCTGTTTTTT. Encoded protein: CASRQNTGELFF.

The chain uses TRBV5-6 and TRBJ2-2; 11 positions agree with TRBD2. Germline values: CDR1 SGHDT, CDR2 YYEEEE. The CDR3 has 19 residues. The V segment lost 2 bases and the J segment 4 bases; nucleotides outside the gene matches: 13. The CDR3 sequence is CASSFQYSTSGKSTGELFF. CDR3 DNA sequence: TGTGCCAGCAGCTTCCAATATTCGACTAGCGGGAAGAGCACCGGGGAGCTGTTTTTT.

The chain has TRBV5-5 and TRBJ1-2, with a tentative D call TRBD1 (5 bases). CDR1 is SGHKS and CDR2 is YYEKEE in the germline V gene (reference sequence). Trimming took off 4 bases at V and 3 bases at J, with 19 bases between the two ends. This CDR3 has 16 amino acids. The CDR3 loop is CASSNPGGRRDYGYTF. In DNA form, the CDR3 reads TGTGCCAGCAGCAACCCCGGGGGACGGCGCGACTATGGCTACACCTTC.

This clone was seen only once. The chain carries TRBV2 and TRBJ2-2, with 7 bases aligning to TRBD2. With 3 bases clipped from V and 5 bases from J, the junction kept 6 bases outside the gene matches. Germline values: CDR1 SNHLY, CDR2 FYNNEI. CDR3 length equals 15 residues. The CDR3 nucleotides read TGTGCCAGCAGTGATGCGGGAGCTGGGACCGGGGAGCTGTTTTTT. Protein sequence: CASSDAGAGTGELFF.

The rearrangement uses TRBV3-1 (or the pseudogene TRBV3-2) and TRBJ2-1, with 8 bases lining up with TRBD1. CDR1 LGHDT and CDR2 YNNKEL come from the germline V gene (reference sequence). The CDR3 runs 12 residues. Germline trimming cut 2 bases from V and 16 bases from J; bases unmatched to any gene: 7. CDR3 residues: CASSQITDRAFF. In DNA, the CDR3 is TGTGCCAGCAGCCAAATCACGGACAGGGCCTTCTTC.

The V gene is TRBV5-4, the J gene TRBJ2-1; 9 bases are shared with TRBD1. Losses at the gene ends were 4 bases for V and 7 bases for J; bases not matched to a gene: 12. This CDR3 has 16 residues. Germline CDR1 is SGHNT and CDR2 is YYREEE (reference sequence). The chain's CDR3 is CASSLGGTGYRNEQFF. The CDR3 coding sequence is TGTGCCAGCAGCCTGGGGGGGACAGGGTACAGAAATGAGCAGTTCTTC.

The chain employs TRBV14 and TRBJ2-1; 10 nucleotides align to TRBD2. This CDR3 contains 19 residues. Per the germline V gene, CDR1 is SGHDN and CDR2 is FVKESK. With V trimmed by 5 bases and J by 0 bases, 13 bases remained unmatched. The CDR3 DNA is TGTGCCAGCAGCTCGTTCCTAGCGGGAGTCACCCTCTCCTACAATGAGCAGTTCTTC. It codes for CASSSFLAGVTLSYNEQFF.

The chain links TRBV20-1 to TRBJ1-2; D not certain. The CDR3 sequence is 11 residues long. Germline CDR1 reads DFQATT; CDR2 reads SNEGSKA (reference sequence). Trimming stripped 8 bases from V and 8 bases from J, with 15 bases between. The CDR3 coding sequence is TGCAGTCTAAGGAGGATGAGAGGCTACACCTTC. Translation: CSLRRMRGYTF.

J is TRBJ2-7 and V is TRBV28; possibly TRBD2 for D (7 bases). Trimming stripped 5 bases from V and 2 bases from J, with 19 bases between. There are 16 residues in the CDR3. The germline gives CDR1 MDHEN, CDR2 SYDVKM. The CDR3 DNA sequence: TGTGCCAGCAGTCCCCCCTGGGGGAGGGGGACCTACGAGCAGTACTTC. Protein product: CASSPPWGRGTYEQYF.

The gene calls are TRBV28 and TRBJ1-2, with 12 nucleotides matching TRBD1. The germline gives CDR1 MDHEN, CDR2 SYDVKM. The CDR3 contains 15 residues. J gave up 5 bases and V 5 bases, and 6 bases lay outside the gene matches. The DNA of the CDR3 is TGTGCCAGCAGTGCCGGGACAGGGGGCGGGTATGGCTACACCTTC. Translated: CASSAGTGGGYGYTF.

This clone has just one count. The chain joins TRBV2 to TRBJ1-6, with a possible D match to TRBD1 (5 bases). CDR1 and CDR2 (germline): SNHLY, FYNNEI. This CDR3 region has 14 residues. V was shortened by 6 bases and J by 7 bases, with 13 bases between the two germline ends. CDR3: CASSTGTLNSPLHF. CDR3 bases: TGTGCCAGCAGCACCGGGACTCTAAATTCACCCCTCCACTTT.

The V call is TRBV4-1, the J call TRBJ2-1; no definite D call. The CDR3 sequence is 16 residues long. Per germline, CDR1 MGHRA and CDR2 YSYEKL. Trimming removed 0 bases at V and 0 bases at J, with 9 bases between. CDR3 sequence reads: CASSQEGVSSYNEQFF. CDR3 DNA sequence: TGCGCCAGCAGCCAAGAAGGAGTAAGCTCCTACAATGAGCAGTTCTTC.

This clone was counted between two and nine times. DNA for the CDR3: TGTGCCAGCAGCGTGCCGGGACTAGCCACCGGGGAGCTGTTTTTT. This gives the protein CASSVPGLATGELFF. The genes are TRBV9 and TRBJ2-2; TRBD2 matches 9 bases. This CDR3 has 15 amino acids. Trimming removed 2 bases from V and 4 bases from J; junction bases left unmatched: 3. Germline lookup yields CDR1 SGDLS and CDR2 YYNGEE. The full variable domain, rest sourced from reference TRBV9 and TRBJ2-2, is DSGVTQTPKHLITATGQRVTLRCSPRSGDLSVYWYQQSLDQGLQFLIQYYNGEERAKGNILERFSAQQFPDLHSELNLSSLELGDSALYFCASSVPGLATGELFFGEGSRLTVL.

The chain employs TRBV6-1 and TRBJ2-7; 12 positions agree with TRBD1. V trimming: 2 bases; J trimming: 2 bases; junction bases outside the gene matches: 4. Germline CDR1 MNHNS, CDR2 SASEGT. The CDR3 length is 16 residues. The CDR3, as DNA: TGTGCCAGCAGTGAACTCGGGACAGGGGGCACCTACGAGCAGTACTTC. Translated, it gives CASSELGTGGTYEQYF.

The V call is TRBV2, the J call TRBJ2-4, with TRBD2 identical over 7 bases. The CDR3 has 14 amino acids. Germline lookup yields CDR1 SNHLY and CDR2 FYNNEI. With 4 bases clipped from V and 3 bases from J, the junction kept 3 bases outside the gene matches. The CDR3 DNA sequence: TGTGCCAGCAGTGGTTCGGGGGGCAAAAACATTCAGTACTTC. It encodes CASSGSGGKNIQYF. Supplemented by reference TRBV2 and TRBJ2-4, the full variable domain reads EPEVTQTPSHQVTQMGQEVILRCVPISNHLYFYWYRQILGQKVEFLVSFYNNEISEKSEIFDDQFSVERPDGSNFTLKIRSTKLEDSAMYFCASSGSGGKNIQYFGAGTRLSVL.

The chain is built from TRBV11-2 and TRBJ1-2, with TRBD1 as a possible D gene (5 bases). This CDR3 has 14 residues. In germline, CDR1 is SGHAT, CDR2 FQNNGV. Deletions cut 0 bases from V and 4 bases from J, with 9 bases between. The CDR3 DNA reads TGTGCCAGCAGCTTAGACAGGGCCGCCTATGGCTACACCTTC. This codes for CASSLDRAAYGYTF.

This chain uses TRBV13 with TRBJ2-3, with 9 positions matching TRBD1. V shed 0 bases, J shed 4 bases, and the junction held 2 bases outside the gene matches. Germline CDR1 is PRHDT and CDR2 is FYEKMQ (reference sequence). The CDR3 runs 15 residues. CDR3 nucleotide sequence: TGTGCCAGCAGCTTAGGACAGGGGGCCGCAGATACGCAGTATTTT. As protein: CASSLGQGAADTQYF.

The V and J genes are TRBV7-2 and TRBJ2-4; D is ambiguous. The CDR3 extends over 13 amino acids. Per the germline V gene, CDR1 is SGHTA and CDR2 is FQGNSA. Trimming took 1 base from V and 5 from J, leaving 6 bases between them. The CDR3 here is CASSLVLQNIQYF. In nucleotides, the CDR3 is TGTGCCAGCAGCTTAGTCCTACAAAACATTCAGTACTTC.

This chain uses TRBV24-1 with TRBJ2-1; 11 positions agree with TRBD2. CDR3 size: 17 residues. Germline CDR1 is KGHDR and CDR2 is SFDVKD. Unmatched junction bases numbered 5, after V lost 3 bases and J lost 2 bases. The CDR3 nucleotides are TGTGCCACCAGTGATGGGCGACTAGCGGGACCCTACAATGAGCAGTTCTTC. Its protein is CATSDGRLAGPYNEQFF.

The rearrangement uses TRBV11-1 and TRBJ1-1; a possible D gene is TRBD1 (5 bases). Germline V gene sequence: CDR1 SGHAT, CDR2 FQDESV (reference sequence). Trimming removed 3 bases from V and 0 bases from J, with 8 bases in between. The CDR3 sequence is 14 residues long. For the CDR3, the DNA is TGTGCCAGCAGCTTGGGGGGTGTGAACACTGAAGCTTTCTTT. It specifies CASSLGGVNTEAFF.

The chain has TRBV11-2 and TRBJ2-6; D unclear. Germline V gene data show CDR1 as SGHAT and CDR2 as FQNNGV. This CDR3 has 16 amino acids. V lost 1 base to trimming and J lost 0 bases, with 7 bases between them. The CDR3 sequence is CASSLGVYSGANVLTF. CDR3 DNA: TGTGCCAGCAGCTTAGGTGTATACTCTGGGGCCAACGTCCTGACTTTC.

V is TRBV3-1 (or the pseudogene TRBV3-2) and J is TRBJ2-3; perhaps TRBD2 as D (6 bases). CDR1 is LGHDT and CDR2 is YNNKEL in the germline V gene (reference sequence). The CDR3 runs to 14 residues. Trimming pared 1 base from V and 4 bases from J, leaving 9 bases between. CDR3 sequence reads: CASSQGKRADTQYF. The CDR3 DNA is TGTGCCAGCAGCCAAGGGAAGCGGGCAGATACGCAGTATTTT.

The chain uses TRBV28 and TRBJ1-2, with a tentative D call TRBD1 (6 bases). Trimming removed 11 bases at V and 5 bases at J, with 18 bases between. Germline lookup yields CDR1 MDHEN and CDR2 SYDVKM. There are 13 residues in the CDR3. This chain's CDR3 is CAVHPRGRYGYTF. The DNA for the CDR3 is TGTGCCGTTCATCCCAGGGGAAGGTATGGCTACACCTTC.

The chain employs TRBV11-2 and TRBJ2-5; perhaps TRBD2 as D (5 bases). Germline lookup yields CDR1 SGHAT and CDR2 FQNNGV. Trimming shortened V by 6 bases and J by 4 bases, and 15 bases separated the two germline ends. This CDR3 spans 14 amino acids. Here the CDR3 DNA reads TGTGCCAGCAGTCTAGAGGTCGGAGGAGAGACCCAGTACTTC. Translated, it gives CASSLEVGGETQYF.

The chain uses TRBV5-4 and TRBJ1-4; D unclear. The length of the CDR3 is 16 residues. The V end lost 0 bases, the J end lost 4 bases, and 13 bases lay between the germline ends. Looked up from germline, CDR1 is SGHNT and CDR2 is YYREEE (reference sequence). This chain's CDR3 is CASSLGSGEVNEKLFF. CDR3 nucleotide sequence: TGTGCCAGCAGCTTGGGGTCCGGGGAGGTTAATGAAAAACTGTTTTTT.

CDR3 in DNA: TGTGCCAGCAGCTCCCGGGGACTAGCGGGAGGAAACACCGGGGAGCTGTTTTTT. This translates into CASSSRGLAGGNTGELFF. The rearrangement joins TRBV11-2 to TRBJ2-2, with TRBD2 matching over 15 bases. V was clipped by 4 bases and J by 2 bases; unmatched bases: 5. The germline gives CDR1 SGHAT, CDR2 FQNNGV. The CDR3 loop spans 18 amino acids. Filled out from reference TRBV11-2 and TRBJ2-2, the complete variable domain reads EAGVAQSPRYKIIEKRQSVAFWCNPISGHATLYWYQQILGQGPKLLIQFQNNGVVDDSQLPKDRFSAERLKGVDSTLKIQPAKLEDSAVYLCASSSRGLAGGNTGELFFGEGSRLTVL.

In its sample, this clone was seen once. The rearrangement uses TRBV18 and TRBJ1-4; 7 bases fit TRBD1. CDR3 size: 14 residues. Germline trimming cut 2 bases from V and 6 bases from J; bases unmatched to any gene: 3. Germline V gene data show CDR1 as KGHSH and CDR2 as LQKENI. CDR3 sequence reads: CASSPTGTDEKLFF. The CDR3 DNA is TGTGCCAGCTCACCAACCGGGACAGATGAAAAACTGTTTTTT.

This chain links TRBV27 with TRBJ1-2; the D is unclear. Germline CDR1 reads MNHEY; CDR2 reads SMNVEV (reference sequence). V was cut by 7 bases and J by 2 bases, with 14 bases left in between. The CDR3 has 14 residues. The CDR3 protein is CASTSGGSNYGYTF. The CDR3 DNA reads TGTGCCAGCACCTCGGGAGGGTCCAACTATGGCTACACCTTC.

The chain has TRBV25-1 and TRBJ2-5, with D possibly matching TRBD2 (6 bases). Trimming shortened V by 3 bases and J by 2 bases, and 13 bases separated the two germline ends. The germline CDR1 and CDR2 sequences are MGHDK and SYGVNS. CDR3 length: 15 residues. Here the CDR3 DNA reads TGTGCCAGCAGTGAGGAGGGCCTCCTTCAAGAGACCCAGTACTTC. It specifies CASSEEGLLQETQYF.